This TCR beta chain originates from a study of T cells in localized non-small cell lung cancer. Study results and caveats: Tumor samples were not multi-region, leaving intratumor heterogeneity unexcluded.

Comment on this clone: The target antigen is unknown.

Assay used: immunoSEQ multiplex PCR; TCRdb lists only in-frame clones, some missing. This table holds under 95,000 clones, around 81% found once. The CDR3 is 16 residues long. Trimming stripped 0 bases from V and 0 bases from J, with 10 bases between. The germline V gene has CDR1 SGHRS and CDR2 YFSETQ. Material: peripheral blood, obtained before any cancer treatment. The TCR comes from a female donor at least 60 years old with stage I lung adenocarcinoma. The V call is TRBV5-1, the J call TRBJ1-3, with D uncertain. CDR3 sequence: CASSLDPHHSGNTIYF. For the CDR3, the DNA is TGCGCCAGCAGCTTGGACCCCCACCACTCTGGAAACACCATATATTTT.